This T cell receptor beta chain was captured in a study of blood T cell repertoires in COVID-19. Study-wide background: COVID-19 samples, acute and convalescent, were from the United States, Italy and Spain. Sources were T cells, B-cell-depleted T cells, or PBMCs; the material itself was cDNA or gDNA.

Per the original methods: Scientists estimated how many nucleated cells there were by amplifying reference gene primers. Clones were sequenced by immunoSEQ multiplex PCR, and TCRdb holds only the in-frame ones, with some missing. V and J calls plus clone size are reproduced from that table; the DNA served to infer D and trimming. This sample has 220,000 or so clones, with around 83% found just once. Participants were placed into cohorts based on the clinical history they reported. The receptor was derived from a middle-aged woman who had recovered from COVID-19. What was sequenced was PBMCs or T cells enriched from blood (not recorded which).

The CDR3 region is CATSAGQGFSGELFF. In DNA, the CDR3 is TGTGCCACCAGTGCGGGACAGGGATTTTCCGGGGAGCTGTTTTTT. The gene calls are TRBV24-1 and TRBJ2-2, with 9 nucleotides matching TRBD1. Germline V lookup: CDR1 KGHDR, CDR2 SFDVKD. J gave up 6 bases and V 5 bases, and 6 bases lay outside the gene matches. The CDR3 contains 15 residues.